This T cell receptor beta chain came from a study of cytomegalovirus exposure and HLA in healthy donors. Study-wide results and limits: Reports indicate that TCR beta sequences accurately predicted the HLA-A and HLA-B alleles of most subjects. According to the study, about 180 TCR beta chains were cytomegalovirus-associated. Using the classifier, cytomegalovirus status was reportedly diagnosed with high specificity and sensitivity.

About this clone itself: Its antigen is as yet unknown.

The CDR3 is 15 residues long. Germline V gene lookup returns CDR1 LGHNA and CDR2 YNFKEQ. V lost 1 base and J lost 6; bases outside the gene matches: 2. PCR employed 60 Vbeta and 13 Jbeta primers. Produced via immunoSEQ multiplex PCR; TCRdb's table is partial and in-frame only. The table lists about 75,000 clones, about 79% of them singletons. This clonotype was obtained from a man aged 65-85 years in good health and CMV-seropositive. The sequenced sample consisted of PBMCs. The chain employs TRBV4-2 and TRBJ1-5; 11 positions match TRBD1. CDR3 nucleotide sequence: TGTGCCAGCAGCCAAGCAGGGACAGGGGGTCAGCCCCAGCATTTT. Translating gives CASSQAGTGGQPQHF.